Shown below are 22 T cell receptor beta chains from a single sample sequenced in a study of T-cell reconstitution after alpha-beta-depleted transplantation in children. The library targeted TCRbeta and was prepared with unique molecular identifiers. One entry per CDR3 protein results from TCRdb running MiXCR on the PCR reads. The table lists 800,000 to 1,000,000 distinct CDR3 sequences, roughly 29% of them singletons. The sample consisted of PBMCs, mostly from graft donor cells, taken 360 days after TCRalphabeta/CD19-depleted stem cell transplant. The receptors were sampled from a boy less than two years old who had a stem cell transplant for SCID, so the T cells may come from the graft donor.

This clonotype was seen only a few times. The chain is built from TRBV4-3 and TRBJ1-2, with unresolved D. Germline assignment: CDR1 LGHNA and CDR2 YSLEER. This CDR3 spans 11 amino acids. The V end lost 2 bases, the J end lost 8 bases, and 6 bases lay between the germline ends. The CDR3, as DNA: TGCGCCAGCAGCCAAAAAGGCGGCTACACCTTC. Its translation: CASSQKGGYTF.

The genes are TRBV12-3 or TRBV12-4 and TRBJ2-6; 12 bases fit TRBD1. After removal of 5 bases from V and 3 bases from J, the junction contained 5 bases not matched to a gene. This CDR3 is 17 amino acids long. CDR3 bases: TGTGCCAGCAGTAGCCGGGACAGGGGGCTTGGGGCCAACGTCCTGACTTTC. Amino acids: CASSSRDRGLGANVLTF.

J is TRBJ2-5 and V is TRBV20-1; a weak D match, TRBD2 (7 bases). V gave up 4 bases and J gave up 2 bases, with 11 bases separating them. CDR3 length: 13 amino acids. In germline, CDR1 is DFQATT, CDR2 SNEGSKA (reference sequence). Written as DNA, the CDR3 is TGCAGTGCTAACGGGGGGCTACAAGAGACCCAGTACTTC. It yields the protein CSANGGLQETQYF.

The chain combines TRBV6-6 with TRBJ1-2; 9 nucleotides line up with TRBD1. This CDR3 contains 13 residues. Losses at the gene ends were 6 bases for V and 3 bases for J; bases not matched to a gene: 2. Germline assignment: CDR1 MNHNY and CDR2 SVGAGI (reference sequence). CDR3 DNA: TGTGCCAGCAGACGGGACAGGGACTATGGCTACACCTTC. This sequence encodes CASRRDRDYGYTF.

This clonotype has a handful of counts. The chain combines TRBV7-2 with TRBJ2-7, with D maybe TRBD1 (5 bases). Trimming took 3 bases from V and 0 from J, leaving 9 bases between them. The CDR3 has 14 amino acids. Germline V lookup: CDR1 SGHTA, CDR2 FQGNSA. CDR3 coding DNA: TGTGCCAGCAGCTTTGGACACCTCTCCTACGAGCAGTACTTC. Translated, it gives CASSFGHLSYEQYF.

V gene TRBV3-1 combines with J gene TRBJ2-1, with a possible D match to TRBD1 (5 bases). The CDR3 loop spans 13 amino acids. CDR1 LGHDT and CDR2 YNNKEL come from the germline V gene (reference sequence). Trimming removed 4 bases from V and 10 bases from J, with 14 bases in between. The CDR3 here is CASSLMAAGEQFF. Written as DNA, the CDR3 is TGTGCCAGCAGCCTAATGGCGGCAGGGGAGCAGTTCTTC.

Of note for this clonotype: An end of the junction does not agree with germline; a read error may underlie this. V usage is TRBV20-1 and J usage is TRBJ2-1; D is perhaps TRBD2 (5 bases). There are 15 residues in the CDR3. In germline, CDR1 is DFQATT, CDR2 SNEGSKA (reference sequence). CDR3 coding DNA: TGCAATGCTACCGGCTGGAGGAGCTCCTACAATGAGCAGTTCTTC. This codes for CNATGWRSSYNEQFF.

The V and J genes are TRBV9 and TRBJ2-5; 9 nucleotides agree with TRBD2. The CDR3 runs to 14 residues. After removal of 6 bases from V and 4 bases from J, the junction contained 7 bases not matched to a gene. Germline CDR1 reads SGDLS; CDR2 reads YYNGEE. CDR3 nucleotides: TGTGCCAGCACCCGAAGCGGGGGGAGAGAGACCCAGTACTTC. Its translation is CASTRSGGRETQYF.

The chain joins TRBV20-1 to TRBJ2-7; D not certain. Trimming removed 0 bases from V and 2 bases from J, with 17 bases in between. The CDR3 runs 16 residues. CDR1 is DFQATT and CDR2 is SNEGSKA in the germline V gene (reference sequence). Here the CDR3 reads CSARDPGFPGPYEQYF. The CDR3 DNA follows: TGCAGTGCTAGAGATCCTGGGTTTCCGGGTCCCTACGAGCAGTACTTC.

This clonotype was found a few times. The V gene is TRBV7-2, the J gene TRBJ2-1; D gene unclear. The CDR3 runs 13 residues. The germline V gene encodes CDR1 SGHTA and CDR2 FQGNSA. V lost 5 bases and J 4 bases, leaving 9 bases between the germline ends. The CDR3 bases are TGTGCCAGCAGCGTGCCCTTTTACAATGAGCAGTTCTTC. Residues: CASSVPFYNEQFF.

CDR3 amino acids: CASSSDPDTQYF. In DNA form, the CDR3 reads TGCGCCAGCAGCTCCGACCCAGATACGCAGTATTTT. V usage is TRBV5-1 and J usage is TRBJ2-3; D uncertain. The CDR3 has 12 residues. The germline V gene has CDR1 SGHRS and CDR2 YFSETQ. V was cut by 3 bases and J by 4 bases, with 6 bases left in between.

This clonotype showed up just a few times. The chain recombines TRBV25-1 with TRBJ2-2; 8 bases match TRBD2. Trimming removed 6 bases from V and 3 bases from J; junction bases left unmatched: 3. This CDR3 is 14 amino acids long. Germline V gene lookup returns CDR1 MGHDK and CDR2 SYGVNS. The CDR3 protein is CASRTSVYTGELFF. For the CDR3, the DNA is TGTGCCAGCAGGACTAGCGTTTACACCGGGGAGCTGTTTTTT.

This clonotype has just a few counts. This rearrangement joins TRBV7-8 to TRBJ2-5; a possible D gene is TRBD1 (5 bases). CDR3 size: 13 residues. Germline CDR1 SGHVS, CDR2 FQNEAQ. V shed 2 bases and J shed 5 bases, with 9 bases lying between them. The CDR3 DNA follows: TGTGCCAGCAGCTTAACCAGGGTGGAGACCCAGTACTTC. Amino acids: CASSLTRVETQYF.

This clonotype was counted once. This chain joins TRBV12-3 or TRBV12-4 and TRBJ1-2; D might be TRBD1 (6 bases). The V and J ends lost 6 bases and 0 bases respectively, with 14 bases between them. This CDR3 is 15 amino acids long. The chain's CDR3 is CASSPDRSPNYGYTF. In DNA, the CDR3 is TGTGCCAGCAGCCCCGACAGGTCTCCTAACTATGGCTACACCTTC.

The V gene is TRBV6-5, the J gene TRBJ2-1; either TRBD1 or TRBD2 may fit D (5 bases each). The germline gives CDR1 MNHEY, CDR2 SVGAGI. The V and J ends lost 8 bases and 10 bases respectively, with 33 bases between them. The CDR3 loop spans 18 amino acids. The CDR3 loop is CASDTTRPGRRFSVEQFF. CDR3 DNA sequence: TGTGCCAGCGATACTACCAGGCCGGGGCGTAGGTTTAGCGTGGAGCAGTTCTTC.

This clonotype was picked up a small number of times. J is TRBJ2-7 and V is TRBV18, with 9 bases aligning to TRBD2. CDR1 and CDR2 (germline): KGHSH, LQKENI. J gave up 2 bases and V 2 bases, and 4 bases lay outside the gene matches. The CDR3 sequence is 15 residues long. This CDR3 is CASSPDGGGAYEQYF. The CDR3, as DNA: TGTGCCAGCTCACCAGATGGCGGGGGGGCCTACGAGCAGTACTTC.

This chain joins TRBV5-1 and TRBJ1-3; TRBD1 matches 7 bases. Germline CDR1 reads SGHRS; CDR2 reads YFSETQ. V lost 4 bases to trimming and J lost 0 bases; unmatched junction nucleotides: 7. This CDR3 is 16 amino acids long. The CDR3 spells CASSLEQGFSGNTIYF. DNA for the CDR3: TGCGCCAGCAGCCTAGAACAGGGGTTCTCTGGAAACACCATATATTTT.

This clonotype was observed a handful of times. V gene TRBV5-1 combines with J gene TRBJ2-5; D is uncertain. Germline CDR1 SGHRS, CDR2 YFSETQ. CDR3 length: 15 residues. V was pared by 1 base and J by 2 bases, with 12 bases between. For the CDR3, the DNA is TGCGCCAGCAGCTTGTTGACCTCGATACAAGAGACCCAGTACTTC. This gives the protein CASSLLTSIQETQYF.

The chain is built from TRBV12-3 or TRBV12-4 and TRBJ2-7; D is ambiguous. The CDR3 covers 14 residues. The germline V and J ends were trimmed by 5 bases and 2 bases, with 13 bases remaining between them. The CDR3 DNA follows: TGTGCCAGCAGTAGCCACCGACGGGCCTACGAGCAGTACTTC. This translates into CASSSHRRAYEQYF.

This clonotype has more than one count but fewer than ten. The V and J genes are TRBV5-5 and TRBJ2-1; D is ambiguous. Looked up from germline, CDR1 is SGHKS and CDR2 is YYEKEE (reference sequence). The CDR3 is 14 residues long. The V end lost 0 bases, the J end lost 7 bases, and 11 bases lay between the germline ends. CDR3 in DNA: TGTGCCAGCAGCTTGGTGGGTAGCAGGAATGAGCAGTTCTTC. Its protein is CASSLVGSRNEQFF.

The table lists this clonotype with a few counts. The V and J genes are TRBV20-1 and TRBJ1-5; D unclear. There are 12 residues in the CDR3. Germline lookup yields CDR1 DFQATT and CDR2 SNEGSKA (reference sequence). V was pared by 7 bases and J by 8 bases, with 15 bases between. As DNA, the CDR3 is TGCAGTGTTGAGGGTCGGGAGGAGCCCCAGCATTTT. As protein: CSVEGREEPQHF.

The chain is built from TRBV12-3 or TRBV12-4 and TRBJ2-5; D gene uncertain. V was trimmed by 8 bases and J by 5 bases, leaving 9 bases between them. The CDR3 loop spans 11 amino acids. For the CDR3, the DNA is TGTGCCAGCGGAGCTGGGGAGACCCAGTACTTC. Residues: CASGAGETQYF.